These 26 T cell receptor beta chains came from one sample sequenced in a study of T-cell reconstitution after alpha-beta-depleted transplantation in children. Unique molecular identifiers were built into the TCRbeta library. TCRdb called the PCR reads again in MiXCR, with one record for every CDR3 protein. There are 450,000 to 600,000 distinct CDR3 sequences in the sample; less than 35% occur only once, and 2% to 2.5% lies in the top ten. The sample here was PBMCs from the stem cell graft donor, taken from the stem cell graft. These receptors originate from a human donor who donated a stem cell graft to a child with aplastic anemia.

This clonotype was found a few times. This chain joins TRBV7-8 and TRBJ2-1, with 7 bases matching TRBD2. Trimming took 1 base from V and 2 from J; bases not matched to a gene: 2. The CDR3 contains 15 residues. Germline CDR1 reads SGHVS; CDR2 reads FQNEAQ. The CDR3 protein is CASSLVREAYNEQFF. The CDR3 nucleotides read TGTGCCAGCAGCTTAGTCCGGGAGGCCTACAATGAGCAGTTCTTC. The full variable domain, in which reference TRBV7-8 and TRBJ2-1 provide the parts outside the CDR3, is GAGVSQSPRYKVAKRGQDVALRCDPISGHVSLFWYQQALGQGPEFLTYFQNEAQLDKSGLPSDRFFAERPEGSVSTLKIQRTQQEDSAVYLCASSLVREAYNEQFFGPGTRLTVL.

This clonotype was found a few times. The J gene is TRBJ2-1, the V gene TRBV27, with D tentatively TRBD1 (5 bases). CDR3 length: 14 amino acids. Germline V gives CDR1 MNHEY, CDR2 SMNVEV (reference sequence). The germline V and J ends were trimmed by 5 bases and 8 bases, with 16 bases remaining between them. The CDR3 nucleotides read TGTGCCAGCAGTCCTATACAGGTGGACGATGAGCAGTTCTTC. Encoded protein: CASSPIQVDDEQFF.

V usage is TRBV28 and J usage is TRBJ2-7; the D gene is possibly TRBD2 (6 bases). The CDR3 consists of 16 residues. Germline-derived CDR1 and CDR2 are MDHEN and SYDVKM. V lost 5 bases and J 9 bases, leaving 26 bases between the germline ends. The CDR3 region has the DNA TGTGCCAGCAGTGTCCAACCGGGACTGGGCTCGAACGGGCAGTACTTC. It translates to CASSVQPGLGSNGQYF.

The V call is TRBV29-1, the J call TRBJ1-5, with D uncertain. This CDR3 is 14 amino acids long. The V gene lost 5 bases and the J gene lost 0 bases, with 11 bases spanning the gap. The germline V gene has CDR1 SQVTM and CDR2 ANQGSEA. As DNA, the CDR3 is TGCAGCGTTAGTGAAACGGATAGCAATCAGCCCCAGCATTTT. Encoded protein: CSVSETDSNQPQHF.

This clonotype came up a few times. V and J are TRBV9 and TRBJ1-2, with 12 bases aligning to TRBD1. V gave up 6 bases and J gave up 6 bases; unmatched junction bases: 6. The CDR3 is 14 amino acids. Germline assignment: CDR1 SGDLS and CDR2 YYNGEE. CDR3 region: CASTRDRGRNGYTF. CDR3 nucleotide sequence: TGTGCCAGCACCCGGGACAGGGGGCGAAATGGCTACACCTTC.

This clonotype has only a few counts. CDR3 amino acids: CASILDPGGRNTIYF. CDR3 nucleotides: TGTGCCAGCATCCTCGACCCCGGGGGTCGAAACACCATATATTTT. The chain is built from TRBV7-2 and TRBJ1-3; perhaps TRBD1 as D (5 bases). Deletions cut 7 bases from V and 5 bases from J, with 18 bases between. From germline, CDR1 is SGHTA and CDR2 FQGNSA. CDR3 length: 15 amino acids. The full variable domain, in which reference TRBV7-2 and TRBJ1-3 provide the parts outside the CDR3, is GAGVSQSPSNKVTEKGKDVELRCDPISGHTALYWYRQSLGQGLEFLIYFQGNSAPDKSGLPSDRFSAERTGGSVSTLTIQRTQQEDSAVYLCASILDPGGRNTIYFGEGSWLTVV.

In this sample, this clonotype turned up a few times. The J gene is TRBJ2-1, the V gene TRBV29-1; 16 bases map to TRBD2. Germline-derived CDR1 and CDR2 are SQVTM and ANQGSEA. CDR3 length: 17 amino acids. Unmatched junction bases numbered 6, after V lost 5 bases and J lost 2 bases. The CDR3 DNA reads as TGCAGCGTTTCCGGGACTAGCGGGAGGGTCACCTACAATGAGCAGTTCTTC. This codes for CSVSGTSGRVTYNEQFF.

This sequence joins TRBV5-1 and TRBJ1-1; D possibly corresponds to TRBD1 (5 bases). This CDR3 has 15 amino acids. V was trimmed by 0 bases and J by 1 base, leaving 10 bases between them. Germline V gives CDR1 SGHRS, CDR2 YFSETQ. CDR3 sequence: CASSLGPGQNTEAFF. The CDR3 region has the DNA TGCGCCAGCAGCTTGGGTCCAGGGCAGAACACTGAAGCTTTCTTT.

The chain uses TRBV29-1 and TRBJ1-1; TRBD1 agrees at 7 bases. The V segment lost 5 bases and the J segment 5 bases; nucleotides outside the gene matches: 14. Germline V gene data show CDR1 as SQVTM and CDR2 as ANQGSEA. The CDR3 is 15 amino acids. The CDR3 DNA is TGCAGCGTTAGGGGGCCGCTTAACCCACAGACTGAAGCTTTCTTT. It yields the protein CSVRGPLNPQTEAFF.

The V gene is TRBV7-9, the J gene TRBJ1-5; no clear D. Germline CDR1 reads SEHNR; CDR2 reads FQNEAQ (reference sequence). V lost 5 bases and J lost 7, with 15 bases in between. CDR3 length equals 14 residues. CDR3 nucleotide sequence: TGTGCCAGCAGCCCCGCGGGAGGTGGGCAGCCCCAGCATTTT. Amino acid sequence: CASSPAGGGQPQHF.

This clonotype was found a few times. The rearrangement joins TRBV7-2 to TRBJ2-7, with D uncertain. V lost 4 bases and J 4 bases, leaving 14 bases between the germline ends. CDR3 length: 14 residues. The germline gives CDR1 SGHTA, CDR2 FQGNSA. CDR3 bases: TGTGCCAGCAGCTCGGCCCACTCTACTTACGAGCAGTACGTC. Translated: CASSSAHSTYEQYV.

The chain recombines TRBV5-6 with TRBJ2-1; 12 bases agree with TRBD2. Unmatched junction bases numbered 9, after V lost 4 bases and J lost 7 bases. Germline lookup yields CDR1 SGHDT and CDR2 YYEEEE. CDR3 length: 16 amino acids. The CDR3 is CASSPLAGGPMNEQFF. The CDR3 DNA follows: TGTGCCAGCAGCCCTCTAGCGGGAGGGCCGATGAATGAGCAGTTCTTC.

This clonotype was picked up a small number of times. The chain joins TRBV6-1 to TRBJ1-3; the D is unclear. This CDR3 comprises 15 residues. The ends were cut back, 2 bases at V and 1 base at J, with 9 bases in the middle. Germline V gene data show CDR1 as MNHNS and CDR2 as SASEGT. Here the CDR3 reads CASSEIGRSGNTIYF. CDR3 nucleotides: TGTGCCAGCAGTGAAATCGGAAGATCTGGAAACACCATATATTTT.

This clonotype was observed a handful of times. CDR3 residues: CASSLVGRETDTQYF. In DNA, the CDR3 is TGCGCCAGCAGCTTGGTGGGGCGGGAAACAGATACGCAGTATTTT. The chain employs TRBV5-1 and TRBJ2-3; perhaps TRBD2 as D (6 bases). CDR3 length equals 15 residues. In germline, CDR1 is SGHRS, CDR2 YFSETQ. Trimming cost V 0 bases and J 3 bases, with 11 bases left between them.

This chain connects TRBV27 to TRBJ2-4, with TRBD1 matching 9 bases. The CDR3 runs 16 residues. Trimming cost V 6 bases and J 7 bases; bases outside gene matches: 13. The germline CDR1 and CDR2 sequences are MNHEY and SMNVEV (reference sequence). This CDR3 is CASREQGAFSGNIQYF. For the CDR3, the DNA is TGTGCCAGCAGAGAACAGGGGGCGTTTAGTGGGAACATTCAGTACTTC.

CDR3 sequence: CASSQEWSGGYGYTF. The CDR3 nucleotides read TGTGCCAGCAGCCAAGAATGGTCGGGAGGCTATGGCTACACCTTC. The rearrangement uses TRBV4-2 and TRBJ1-2, with unresolved D. Germline V gene sequence: CDR1 LGHNA, CDR2 YNFKEQ. The CDR3 is 15 amino acids. The ends were cut back, 0 bases at V and 4 bases at J, with 12 bases in the middle.

The chain carries TRBV20-1 and TRBJ1-3; maybe TRBD1 (6 bases). Germline values: CDR1 DFQATT, CDR2 SNEGSKA (reference sequence). The CDR3 has 13 residues. V was pared by 4 bases and J by 3 bases, with 10 bases between. For the CDR3, the DNA is TGCAGTGCTAAGAAGGGGGGTGGAAACACCATATATTTT. Amino acids: CSAKKGGGNTIYF.

The V and J genes are TRBV7-2 and TRBJ1-1; no clear D gene. Germline V gene sequence: CDR1 SGHTA, CDR2 FQGNSA. The CDR3 totals 14 residues. V was pared by 1 base and J by 1 base, with 7 bases between. The DNA of the CDR3 is TGTGCCAGCAGCTTAGAGGAGGGGAACACTGAAGCTTTCTTT. Protein sequence: CASSLEEGNTEAFF.

The rearrangement links TRBV5-4 to TRBJ1-1; D remains unclear. The CDR3 runs to 15 residues. CDR1 is SGHNT, CDR2 YYREEE, per germline (reference sequence). V was trimmed by 2 bases and J by 6 bases, leaving 17 bases between them. CDR3 region: CASSFVAPVGAEAFF. The CDR3 nucleotides are TGTGCCAGCAGCTTTGTGGCTCCAGTCGGCGCTGAAGCTTTCTTT.

This clonotype was seen more than once but under ten times. The gene calls are TRBV6-2 or TRBV6-3 and TRBJ2-7; 9 bases line up with TRBD2. This CDR3 contains 16 residues. Germline V gene lookup returns CDR1 MNHEY and CDR2 SVGEGT. Trimming took 2 bases from V and 3 from J; bases not matched to a gene: 8. The CDR3 is CASSYGWREGGYEQYF. The CDR3 coding sequence is TGTGCCAGCAGTTACGGATGGCGGGAGGGCGGCTACGAGCAGTACTTC.

The chain employs TRBV7-9 and TRBJ1-6, with D hard to call. Germline lookup yields CDR1 SEHNR and CDR2 FQNEAQ (reference sequence). Trimming cost V 5 bases and J 7 bases, with 9 bases left between them. The length of the CDR3 is 13 residues. In DNA, the CDR3 is TGTGCCAGCAGCCTAGAGTTCAATTCACCCCTCCACTTT. Its protein product is CASSLEFNSPLHF.

The genes are TRBV29-1 and TRBJ1-2; D is unresolved. Per the germline V gene, CDR1 is SQVTM and CDR2 is ANQGSEA. The germline V and J ends were trimmed by 2 bases and 6 bases, with 7 bases remaining between them. The CDR3 consists of 11 residues. The DNA of the CDR3 is TGCAGCGTTGAACGGAGGAATGGCTACACCTTC. It is translated as CSVERRNGYTF. Drawing the rest from reference TRBV29-1 and TRBJ1-2, the complete variable domain is SAVISQKPSRDICQRGTSLTIQCQVDSQVTMMFWYRQQPGQSLTLIATANQGSEATYESGFVIDKFPISRPNLTFSTLTVSNMSPEDSSIYLCSVERRNGYTFGSGTRLTVV.

This clonotype was seen a handful of times. The chain recombines TRBV14 with TRBJ1-2, with a tentative D call TRBD1 (5 bases). Trimming cost V 5 bases and J 5 bases, with 18 bases left between them. The CDR3 contains 15 residues. CDR1 is SGHDN, CDR2 FVKESK, per germline. In DNA form, the CDR3 reads TGTGCCAGCAGCGGCGCCGGGGGGGAGAGGTATGGCTACACCTTC. This translates into CASSGAGGERYGYTF.

The table lists this clonotype with a count of one. The chain has TRBV30 and TRBJ2-3, with 8 bases fitting TRBD2. Per germline, CDR1 GTSNPN and CDR2 SVGIG (reference sequence). CDR3 length: 12 residues. V lost 1 base and J lost 9; bases outside the gene matches: 3. CDR3 in amino acids: CAWSASGSTQYF. CDR3 bases: TGTGCCTGGAGTGCAAGCGGGAGCACGCAGTATTTT.

This clonotype was counted only a few times. The chain is built from TRBV7-3 and TRBJ2-1; 7 bases match TRBD2. The V gene end was trimmed by 1 base and the J gene end by 8 bases; junction bases not matched to a gene: 8. There are 15 residues in the CDR3. Germline CDR1 is SGHTA and CDR2 is FQGTGA. The CDR3 region is CASSLNGGGPDEQFF. Here the CDR3 DNA reads TGTGCCAGCAGCTTAAACGGGGGAGGGCCGGATGAGCAGTTCTTC. Combining the CDR3 with reference TRBV7-3 and TRBJ2-1 gives the whole variable domain GAGVSQTPSNKVTEKGKYVELRCDPISGHTALYWYRQSLGQGPEFLIYFQGTGAADDSGLPNDRFFAVRPEGSVSTLKIQRTERGDSAVYLCASSLNGGGPDEQFFGPGTRLTVL.

V is TRBV5-6 and J is TRBJ2-5; 7 bases are a match to TRBD1. V lost 1 base, J lost 1 base, and 10 bases stayed unmatched. Germline V gene data show CDR1 as SGHDT and CDR2 as YYEEEE. This CDR3 is 17 amino acids long. This CDR3 reads CASSLSWDRATQETQYF. CDR3 coding DNA: TGTGCCAGCAGCTTGAGTTGGGACAGAGCCACCCAAGAGACCCAGTACTTC.